This T cell receptor beta chain was recovered during a study of blood T cells in healthy people across ages. Study-wide results and caveats: Without sorted subsets, naive and antigen-experienced compartments could not be conclusively compared.

Total RNA amounts of at least 6 micrograms were extracted per sample. The CDR3 runs 14 residues. After removal of 8 bases from V and 5 bases from J, the junction contained 11 bases not matched to a gene. Per the germline V gene, CDR1 is MNHEY and CDR2 is SVGEGT. The table lists this clonotype with a few counts. The antigen is not known. It was with a sample-barcoded 5' primer and a J-beta primer mix that a second PCR of roughly 7 to 12 cycles was run. Each CDR3 protein is one row after TCRdb ran MiXCR on the 5' RACE reads. The table shows hundreds of thousands of distinct CDR3 sequences, with 40% to 45% occurring only once.

The sequence derives from a man older than 75 in good health. Sequenced sample: blood. The chain is built from TRBV6-2 or TRBV6-3 and TRBJ2-5, with TRBD2 identical over 7 bases. CDR3 DNA: TGTGCCAGCGGTTTCGGGGGGATATCGGAGACCCAGTACTTC. Translation gives CASGFGGISETQYF.